A selection of T cell receptor beta chains follows, all from one sample in a study of blood T cells in healthy people across ages. In TCRdb, the 5' RACE reads were re-called with MiXCR into one record per CDR3 protein. Altogether around 990,000 distinct CDR3 sequences are present, approximately 25% being singletons, with the ten largest covering around 0.7%. The same data also contributed to another study, on T cells of mothers and their children.

The sequenced sample was blood. Source of these receptors: a girl aged 2 to 9 in good health. CDR3s include the opening cysteine and the closing phenylalanine or tryptophan. D genes are given only for firm matches. Clone size is given for some rows only: seen once, a few or many times, or a class if the clone is expanded.

-	TRBV5-1	TRBJ1-1	-	CASSLGEVNTEAFF	TGCGCCAGCAGCTTGGGGGAGGTGAACACTGAAGCTTTCTTT
TRBD2	TRBV24-1	TRBJ2-7	-	CATSKGLGSYEQYF	TGTGCCACCAGCAAAGGACTAGGTTCCTACGAGCAGTACTTC
-	TRBV15	TRBJ2-5	-	CATSRVRDSETQYF	TGTGCCACCAGCAGAGTCCGGGATTCGGAGACCCAGTACTTC
-	TRBV10-3	TRBJ2-6	-	CAISSAGVPSGANVLTF	TGTGCCATCAGTTCCGCAGGGGTCCCCTCTGGGGCCAACGTCCTGACTTTC
-	TRBV20-1	TRBJ2-2	few	CRAEVPNTGELFF	TGCAGGGCCGAAGTACCGAACACCGGGGAGCTGTTTTTT
-	TRBV24-1	TRBJ2-5	once	CATSDLQEIQETQYF	TGTGCCACCAGTGATTTGCAGGAGATACAAGAGACCCAGTACTTC
-	TRBV7-9	TRBJ1-3	few	CASSLLPDTGNTIYF	TGTGCCAGCAGCTTACTCCCAGACACTGGAAACACCATATATTTT
TRBD2	TRBV12-3/TRBV12-4	TRBJ2-5	few	CASSYRGLGQETQYF	TGTGCCAGCAGTTACCGGGGACTAGGACAAGAGACCCAGTACTTC
TRBD1	TRBV11-2	TRBJ2-7	-	CASSIWDRAQYEQYF	TGTGCCAGCAGCATCTGGGACAGGGCGCAGTACGAGCAGTACTTC
-	TRBV7-9	TRBJ1-4	few	CASSTKTPPAANEKLFF	TGTGCCAGCAGCACTAAAACACCACCTGCAGCTAATGAAAAACTGTTTTTT
-	TRBV5-1	TRBJ1-4	-	CASSGGQTATNEKLFF	TGCGCCAGCAGCGGAGGACAGACAGCAACTAATGAAAAACTGTTTTTT
TRBD2	TRBV29-1	TRBJ2-1	few	CSAPGLADNEQFF	TGCAGCGCACCGGGACTAGCGGACAATGAGCAGTTCTTC
-	TRBV20-1	TRBJ2-5	few	CSATLGRVQETQYF	TGCAGTGCTACCCTGGGCAGGGTCCAAGAGACCCAGTACTTC
-	TRBV5-1	TRBJ1-2	-	CASSLDFAYGYTF	TGCGCCAGCAGCTTGGATTTCGCCTATGGCTACACCTTC
-	TRBV29-1	TRBJ2-5	many	CSAWGNSQETQYF	TGCAGCGCATGGGGGAACTCTCAAGAGACCCAGTACTTC
-	TRBV7-2	TRBJ2-7	-	CASSGTKVHEQYF	TGTGCCAGCAGCGGGACAAAGGTCCACGAGCAGTACTTC
-	TRBV5-1	TRBJ1-2	-	CASSQRQSSKIKGYTF	TGCGCCAGCAGCCAGAGACAGAGTTCCAAGATAAAGGGCTACACCTTC
-	TRBV6-2/TRBV6-3	TRBJ1-2	-	CASSYSKSGSANYGYTF	TGTGCCAGCAGTTACTCGAAATCTGGCAGCGCTAACTATGGCTACACCTTC
-	TRBV29-1	TRBJ1-1	few	CSVEVGGSTEAFF	TGCAGCGTTGAAGTCGGGGGCTCCACTGAAGCTTTCTTT
TRBD2	TRBV15	TRBJ2-3	few	CATSHGLAGEGDTQYF	TGTGCCACCAGCCACGGACTAGCGGGGGAAGGAGATACGCAGTATTTT
-	TRBV12-5	TRBJ1-1	-	CASGLVVTAETRSEAFF	TGTGCTAGTGGTTTGGTTGTGACAGCCGAAACTAGATCTGAAGCTTTCTTT
TRBD1	TRBV29-1	TRBJ2-5	few	CSVEDGTKGQGQETQYF	TGCAGCGTTGAAGATGGGACTAAGGGACAGGGCCAAGAGACCCAGTACTTC
TRBD1	TRBV5-1	TRBJ2-5	-	CASRGIDRVAETQYF	TGCGCCAGCAGGGGGATTGACAGGGTAGCAGAGACCCAGTACTTC
TRBD1	TRBV4-3	TRBJ1-2	few	CASSQPGGQGHGYTF	TGCGCCAGCAGCCAACCTGGGGGACAGGGGCATGGCTACACCTTC
TRBD2	TRBV9	TRBJ2-1	few	CASNAGVDEQFF	TGTGCCAGCAACGCGGGAGTCGATGAGCAGTTCTTC
-	TRBV2	TRBJ1-6	-	CASSEEGQGRSPLHF	TGTGCCAGCAGTGAAGAGGGGCAGGGACGCTCACCCCTCCACTTT
-	TRBV6-5	TRBJ1-1	few	CASSYGDHTEAFF	TGTGCCAGCAGTTACGGGGACCACACTGAAGCTTTCTTT
TRBD2	TRBV12-3/TRBV12-4	TRBJ2-3	few	CASIPRTSGGENQYF	TGTGCCAGCATCCCCCGGACTAGCGGGGGAGAGAATCAGTATTTT
-	TRBV29-1	TRBJ2-3	-	CSAETRDSTDTQYF	TGCAGCGCGGAGACTAGGGATAGCACAGATACGCAGTATTTT
-	TRBV7-2	TRBJ1-5	-	CASSLLENQPQHF	TGTGCCAGCAGCTTACTCGAGAATCAGCCCCAGCATTTT
-	TRBV7-8	TRBJ1-1	-	CASSLERAGRGTEAFF	TGTGCCAGCAGCTTAGAAAGGGCGGGGCGGGGCACTGAAGCTTTCTTT
-	TRBV29-1	TRBJ1-2	-	CSVEDPPASYYGYTF	TGCAGCGTTGAAGATCCCCCAGCGTCCTACTATGGCTACACCTTC
TRBD1	TRBV25-1	TRBJ2-7	-	CASSERQGPYEQYF	TGTGCCAGCAGTGAGAGACAGGGCCCCTACGAGCAGTACTTC
TRBD1	TRBV29-1	TRBJ2-4	-	CSVEDDRVVSIQYF	TGCAGCGTTGAGGATGACAGGGTGGTCAGCATTCAGTACTTC
TRBD1	TRBV29-1	TRBJ2-7	-	CSVAPGQGLGEQYF	TGCAGCGTCGCTCCGGGACAGGGGCTAGGCGAGCAGTACTTC
-	TRBV7-6	TRBJ2-7	-	CASSLDGGNSYEQYF	TGTGCCAGCAGCTTAGACGGGGGCAACTCCTACGAGCAGTACTTC